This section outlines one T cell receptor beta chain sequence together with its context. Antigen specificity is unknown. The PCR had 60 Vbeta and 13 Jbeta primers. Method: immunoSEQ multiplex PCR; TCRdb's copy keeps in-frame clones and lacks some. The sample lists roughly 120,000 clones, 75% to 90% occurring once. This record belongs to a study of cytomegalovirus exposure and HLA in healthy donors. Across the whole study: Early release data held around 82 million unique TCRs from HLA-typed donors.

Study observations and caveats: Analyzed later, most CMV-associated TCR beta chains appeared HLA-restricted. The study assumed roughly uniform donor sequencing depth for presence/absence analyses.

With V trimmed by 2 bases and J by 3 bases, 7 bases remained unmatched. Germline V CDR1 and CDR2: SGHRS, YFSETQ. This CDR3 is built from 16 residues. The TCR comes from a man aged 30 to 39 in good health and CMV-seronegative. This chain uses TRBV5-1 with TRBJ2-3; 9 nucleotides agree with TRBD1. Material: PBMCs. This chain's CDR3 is CASSFLRDRETDTQYF. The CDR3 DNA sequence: TGCGCCAGCAGCTTTCTCCGGGACAGGGAGACAGATACGCAGTATTTT.